This T cell receptor beta chain is drawn from a study of blood T cell repertoires in COVID-19 (TCRdb year 2020). As for the study more broadly: Samples covering the acute and convalescent phases of COVID-19 were provided by collaborators in the United States, Italy and Spain. The prospective study material was composed of cDNA or gDNA derived from T cells, B-cell-depleted T cells, or PBMCs. Subjects who had been exposed to COVID-19, were actively infected with it, or had recovered from it provided the deeply sampled blood TCRbeta repertoires that made up the dataset. Samples were obtained from the ongoing ImmuneRACE study (first 160 participants) and from about 1,300 subjects provided by 6 global collaborators. Where HLA class I and class II types were available, the types were taken from metadata supplied by the sample provider, not from assay-based typing. The sample metadata nearly always contained a de-identified subject ID, COVID-19 status, age in years and sex. The repertoires were released in a freely available public database intended as a resource for research on the immune response to SARS-CoV-2. General findings and caveats noted by the study authors: How much clinical and demographic metadata was included differed by source and by participant, and the metadata was provided uncurated.

Trimming leaves V shorter by 4 bases and J shorter by 7 bases, with the junction holding 9 bases beyond the gene matches. CDR1 and CDR2, per the germline V gene (reference sequence), are LNHDA and SQIVND. Spanning cysteine to phenylalanine, the CDR3 consists of 14 amino acids. The only DNA kept is the CDR3, 42 bases in frame from the first base. Enrolling through a virtual design, the prospective study's participants ranged in age from roughly 18 to 95 years and lived across some 23 United States geographic areas. Cohort assignment in the prospective study relied on participant-reported clinical history from a screening survey and a study questionnaire. In the prospective study, mobile phlebotomists collected whole blood, serum and a nasopharyngeal or oropharyngeal swab from each participant. Participants in the prospective study had the option to provide additional blood draws and questionnaires over a roughly two-month period. Before DNA extraction, blood samples from the prospective study were shipped at room temperature or frozen.

Notes on this clone: Its antigen is not yet known. Per-base quality was not reported, and no clone a single base away is much larger than it.

TCRbeta CDR3 regions were amplified from genomic DNA by means of the immunoSEQ Assay, a bias-controlled multiplex PCR. Per the source publication's procedure: Within the assay, amplification of reference gene primers was used to estimate how many nucleated cells each sample contained. Sequence reads were collapsed and filtered to measure the absolute abundance of every unique TCRbeta CDR3 rearrangement. For each sample, productive Simpson clonality was calculated as the square root of Simpson's diversity index across productive rearrangements. Drawn from immuneACCESS, this table holds only the in-frame rearrangements with V and J called that TCRdb kept. Clones are partly lost; checked studies trace under half to an unresolved V gene and leave the rest unexplained. V and J calls and clone size follow that table, whereas D and trimming were derived from the DNA. For this sample there are 240,000 or so clones; approximately 86% appear just once. 3% to 4% of the sample is in the top ten clones.

Here the chain combines TRBV19 and TRBJ1-2; 7 bases in between match TRBD1. This receptor was identified in a woman in her thirties or forties with acute COVID-19. Specimen: PBMCs or T cells enriched from blood (not recorded which). The CDR3 protein: CASSTKTGPSGYTF. At the DNA level, the sequence is TGTGCCAGTAGTACAAAGACAGGGCCCAGTGGCTACACCTTC.